A single TCR beta chain is shown here with its context. Its antigen is currently unknown. This entry is derived from a study of Ad26.COV2.S vaccination and SARS-CoV-2 variants. Turning to the study itself: Into the muscle, Ad26.COV2.S was dosed once or twice, 56 days apart. Whole-study results and caveats: Those who received the vaccine showed greater spike-specific TCR breadth than those given placebo. Similar non-spike TCR breadth was observed in recipients of vaccine and of placebo.

The treatment here: over 15 received Ad26.COV2.S at low or high dose, single or two shots; about 5 received placebo; per-sample allocation not given. Sampling took place 63 days after the first vaccine or placebo injection. This adult donor, from Boston, was 18-55 years old. Sequencing used immunoSEQ multiplex PCR; TCRdb keeps in-frame clones, though not all of them. This sample has hundreds of thousands of clones, with approximately 90% found just once. The clonotype comes from a person between 18 and 60 years old who received the Ad26.COV2.S COVID-19 vaccine or a placebo. The sample was peripheral blood, taken in a trial of Ad26.COV2.S vaccine versus placebo.

CDR3 bases: TGTGCCAGCAGCTTAGGGACAGCTGGAAACACCATATATTTT. Its protein product is CASSLGTAGNTIYF. This rearrangement joins TRBV7-9 to TRBJ1-3, with D possibly matching TRBD1 (6 bases). CDR3 length: 14 amino acids. Trimming removed 1 base at V and 2 bases at J, with 6 bases between. Per germline, CDR1 SEHNR and CDR2 FQNEAQ (reference sequence).